Included here is one T cell receptor beta chain sequence, with context. This specimen belongs to a study of blood T cell repertoires in COVID-19. This table comes from immunoSEQ multiplex PCR, and its TCRdb copy is limited to in-frame clones, with some not included. Altogether 55,000 to 65,000 clones are present, over 75% being singletons, with the ten largest covering around 6.9%. Germline trimming cut 2 bases from V and 5 bases from J; bases unmatched to any gene: 13. The germline gives CDR1 LNHNV, CDR2 YYDKDF (reference sequence). The CDR3 is 18 amino acids. The rearrangement uses TRBV15 and TRBJ2-2; 8 bases are a match to TRBD2. Sequenced sample: peripheral blood. The origin of this receptor is a man in his sixties with active or convalescent COVID-19. CDR3 DNA: TGTGCCACCAGCAGACAAATCTTGAAGGGCGGGGGGACCGGGGAGCTGTTTTTT. Its translation: CATSRQILKGGGTGELFF.